This passage covers 3 T cell receptor beta chains from one sample sequenced in a study of shared clonotypes between healthy human individuals. Produced via immunoSEQ multiplex PCR; TCRdb's table is partial and in-frame only. Of 2,500,000 or so clones in the sample, 85% to 95% were seen once. The specimen sequenced was naive CD4+ T cells sorted from blood. Subset defined: CD45RA+ positively selected. These receptors were obtained from a man aged 18 to 30 in good health.

V usage is TRBV19 and J usage is TRBJ2-1, with 14 bases lining up with TRBD2. Germline CDR1 reads LNHDA; CDR2 reads SQIVND (reference sequence). With 4 bases clipped from V and 2 bases from J, the junction kept 4 bases outside the gene matches. The CDR3 consists of 17 residues. CDR3 nucleotides: TGTGCCAGTAGTAAACGGACTAGCGGGGGGCCCTACAATGAGCAGTTCTTC. Its protein is CASSKRTSGGPYNEQFF. Combining the CDR3 with reference TRBV19 and TRBJ2-1 gives the whole variable domain DGGITQSPKYLFRKEGQNVTLSCEQNLNHDAMYWYRQDPGQGLRLIYYSQIVNDFQKGDIAEGYSVSREKKESFPLTVTSAQKNPTAFYLCASSKRTSGGPYNEQFFGPGTRLTVL.

This clone was detected once. CDR3 in amino acids: CAWDRDSNSPLHF. The CDR3 DNA reads as TGTGCCTGGGATCGGGACAGTAATTCACCCCTCCACTTT. This chain uses TRBV30 with TRBJ1-6; 7 bases line up with TRBD1. V lost 5 bases and J lost 6; bases outside the gene matches: 4. CDR1 and CDR2 (germline): GTSNPN, SVGIG (reference sequence). The CDR3 is made up of 13 amino acids.

The rearrangement links TRBV19 to TRBJ2-5, with D perhaps TRBD1 (6 bases). The CDR3 runs 14 residues. V was trimmed by 6 bases and J by 6 bases, leaving 17 bases between them. Looked up from germline, CDR1 is LNHDA and CDR2 is SQIVND (reference sequence). The CDR3 sequence is CASRQQGSQQTQYF. CDR3 DNA: TGTGCCAGTAGGCAACAGGGCTCCCAGCAGACCCAGTACTTC.